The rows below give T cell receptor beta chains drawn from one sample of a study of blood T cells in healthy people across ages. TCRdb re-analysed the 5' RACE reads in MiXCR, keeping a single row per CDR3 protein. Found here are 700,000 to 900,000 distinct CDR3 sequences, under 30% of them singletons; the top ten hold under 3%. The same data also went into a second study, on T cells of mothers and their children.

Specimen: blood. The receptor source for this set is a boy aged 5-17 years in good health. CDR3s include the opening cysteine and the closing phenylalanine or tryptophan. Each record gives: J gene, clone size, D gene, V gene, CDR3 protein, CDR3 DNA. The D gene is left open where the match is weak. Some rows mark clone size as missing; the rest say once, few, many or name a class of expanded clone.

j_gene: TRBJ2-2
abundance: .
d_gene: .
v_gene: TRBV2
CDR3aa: CASNGAIRGGELFF
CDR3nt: TGTGCCAGCAACGGGGCAATAAGGGGCGGGGAGCTGTTTTTT

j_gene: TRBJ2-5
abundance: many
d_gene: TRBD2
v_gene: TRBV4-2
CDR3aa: CASSPRGAGGPEETQYF
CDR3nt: TGTGCCAGCAGCCCTAGGGGAGCGGGGGGGCCCGAAGAGACCCAGTACTTC

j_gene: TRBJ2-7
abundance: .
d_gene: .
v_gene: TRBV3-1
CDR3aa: CASSRSGRGIVEQYF
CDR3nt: TGTGCCAGCAGCCGGTCGGGACGGGGGATCGTCGAGCAGTACTTC

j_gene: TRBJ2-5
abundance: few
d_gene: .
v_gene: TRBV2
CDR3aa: CASRVTGSETQYF
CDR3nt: TGTGCCAGCAGGGTCACGGGGAGTGAGACCCAGTACTTC

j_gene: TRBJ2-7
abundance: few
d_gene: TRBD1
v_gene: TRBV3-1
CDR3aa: CASSRDSPFGLAYEQYF
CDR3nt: TGTGCCAGCAGCCGGGACAGCCCTTTCGGTCTTGCCTACGAGCAGTACTTC

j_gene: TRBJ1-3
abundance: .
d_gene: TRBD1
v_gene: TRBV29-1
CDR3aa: CSVEDQTGYGNTIYF
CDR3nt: TGCAGCGTTGAAGATCAGACAGGGTACGGAAACACCATATATTTT

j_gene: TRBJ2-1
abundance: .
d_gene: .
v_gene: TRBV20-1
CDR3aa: CSARVVDEQFF
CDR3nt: TGCAGTGCTAGGGTCGTGGATGAGCAGTTCTTC

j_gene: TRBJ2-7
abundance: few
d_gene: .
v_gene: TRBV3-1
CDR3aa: CASSQGTLLYEQYF
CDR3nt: TGTGCCAGCAGCCAAGGGACCCTACTCTACGAGCAGTACTTC

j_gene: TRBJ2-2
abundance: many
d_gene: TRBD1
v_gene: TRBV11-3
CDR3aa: CASSPDRAGTGELFF
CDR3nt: TGTGCCAGCAGCCCAGACAGGGCGGGCACCGGGGAGCTGTTTTTT

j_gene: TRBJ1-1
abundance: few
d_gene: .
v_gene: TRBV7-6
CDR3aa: CASSQITGLLAFF
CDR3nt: TGTGCCAGCAGCCAGATTACAGGGTTACTAGCTTTCTTT

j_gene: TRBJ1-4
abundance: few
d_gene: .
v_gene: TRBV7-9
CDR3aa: CASSPRGQASEKLFF
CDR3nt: TGTGCCAGCAGCCCCCGAGGGCAGGCGAGTGAAAAACTGTTTTTT

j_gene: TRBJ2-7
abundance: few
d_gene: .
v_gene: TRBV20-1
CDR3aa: CSAILAPLFYEQYF
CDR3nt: TGCAGTGCTATCCTAGCCCCACTTTTCTACGAGCAGTACTTC

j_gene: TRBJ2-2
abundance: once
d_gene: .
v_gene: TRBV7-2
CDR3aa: CASSWMGAGELFF
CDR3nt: TGTGCCAGCAGCTGGATGGGGGCCGGGGAGCTGTTTTTT

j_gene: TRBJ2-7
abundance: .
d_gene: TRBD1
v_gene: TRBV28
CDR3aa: CASSSLPTPGGATYEQYF
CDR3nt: TGTGCCAGCAGTTCCCTTCCCACGCCAGGGGGCGCGACCTACGAGCAGTACTTC

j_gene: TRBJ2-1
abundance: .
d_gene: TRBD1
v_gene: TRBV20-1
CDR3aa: CSSTWDRGLNEQFF
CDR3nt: TGCAGTTCGACGTGGGACAGGGGGCTCAATGAGCAGTTCTTC

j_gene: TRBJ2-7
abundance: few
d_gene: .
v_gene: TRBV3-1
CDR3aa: CASSRIFSSYEQYF
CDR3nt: TGTGCCAGCAGCCGGATTTTTTCCTCCTACGAGCAGTACTTC

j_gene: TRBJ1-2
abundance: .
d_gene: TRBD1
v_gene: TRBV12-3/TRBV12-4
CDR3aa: CASSSQTGVNGYTF
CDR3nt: TGTGCCAGCAGTTCACAGACAGGGGTAAATGGCTACACCTTC

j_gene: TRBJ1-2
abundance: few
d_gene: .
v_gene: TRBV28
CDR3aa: CASSPTALGYTF
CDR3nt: TGTGCCAGCAGTCCTACAGCCTTGGGCTACACCTTC

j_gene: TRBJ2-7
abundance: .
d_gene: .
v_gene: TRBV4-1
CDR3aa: CASSPTAGQSSYEQYF
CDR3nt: TGCGCCAGCAGCCCTACCGCGGGACAAAGCTCCTACGAGCAGTACTTC

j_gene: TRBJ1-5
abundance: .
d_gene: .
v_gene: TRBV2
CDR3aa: CASRNAYVGNQPQHF
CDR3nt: TGTGCCAGCAGGAACGCGTATGTTGGGAATCAGCCCCAGCATTTT

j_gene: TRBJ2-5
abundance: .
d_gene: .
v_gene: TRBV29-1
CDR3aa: CSVEDLEVQETQYF
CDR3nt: TGCAGCGTTGAAGATCTCGAGGTCCAAGAGACCCAGTACTTC

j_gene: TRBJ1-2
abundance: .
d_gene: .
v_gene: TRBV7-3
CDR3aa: CASSPLGGAGYGYTF
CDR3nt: TGTGCCAGCAGCCCGCTCGGGGGGGCCGGCTATGGCTACACCTTC

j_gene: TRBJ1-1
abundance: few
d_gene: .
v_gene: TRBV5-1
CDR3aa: CASSLVDTEAFF
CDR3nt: TGCGCCAGCAGCTTGGTAGACACTGAAGCTTTCTTT

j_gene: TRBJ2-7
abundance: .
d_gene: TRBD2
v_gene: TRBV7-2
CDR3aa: CASSPRLASGVTWGYEQYF
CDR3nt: TGTGCCAGCAGCCCCCGCCTAGCTAGCGGGGTAACCTGGGGCTACGAGCAGTACTTC

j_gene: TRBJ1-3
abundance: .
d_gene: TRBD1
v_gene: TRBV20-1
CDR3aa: CSAGTGDGNTIYF
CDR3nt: TGCAGTGCCGGGACAGGGGACGGAAACACCATATATTTT

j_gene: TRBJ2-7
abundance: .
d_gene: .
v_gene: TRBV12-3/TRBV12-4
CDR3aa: CASTTGRGVSYEQYF
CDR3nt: TGTGCCAGCACCACGGGGAGGGGGGTATCCTACGAGCAGTACTTC

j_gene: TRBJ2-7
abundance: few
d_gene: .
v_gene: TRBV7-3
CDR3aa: CASSERGGDDEQYF
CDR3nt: TGTGCCAGCAGCGAGAGAGGGGGAGACGACGAGCAGTACTTC

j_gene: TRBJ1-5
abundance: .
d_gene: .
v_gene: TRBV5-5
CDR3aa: CASSLGQGRLQPQHF
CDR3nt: TGTGCCAGCAGCTTGGGGCAGGGCAGACTTCAGCCCCAGCATTTT

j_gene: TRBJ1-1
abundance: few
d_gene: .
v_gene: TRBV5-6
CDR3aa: CASSPFEAMNTEAFF
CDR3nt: TGTGCCAGCAGCCCTTTTGAAGCTATGAACACTGAAGCTTTCTTT

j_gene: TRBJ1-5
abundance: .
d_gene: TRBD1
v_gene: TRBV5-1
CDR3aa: CASSLGQGRNQPQHF
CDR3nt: TGCGCCAGCAGCTTGGGACAGGGCCGCAATCAGCCCCAGCATTTT

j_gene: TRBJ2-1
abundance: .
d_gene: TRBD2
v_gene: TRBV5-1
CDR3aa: CASSLSSGGRGYNEQFF
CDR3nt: TGCGCCAGCAGCTTGTCTAGCGGGGGGAGGGGGTACAATGAGCAGTTCTTC

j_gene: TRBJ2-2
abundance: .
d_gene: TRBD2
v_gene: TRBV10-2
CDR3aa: CASSEPGGSGELFF
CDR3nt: TGCGCCAGCAGTGAGCCCGGGGGGAGCGGGGAGCTGTTTTTT

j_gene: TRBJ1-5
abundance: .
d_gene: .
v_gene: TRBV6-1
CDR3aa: CAISLYRNQPQHF
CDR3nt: TGTGCCATCTCTCTCTATCGCAATCAGCCCCAGCATTTT

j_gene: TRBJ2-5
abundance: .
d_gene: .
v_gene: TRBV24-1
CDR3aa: CATSDPRVETQYF
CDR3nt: TGTGCCACCAGTGATCCCAGGGTGGAGACCCAGTACTTC

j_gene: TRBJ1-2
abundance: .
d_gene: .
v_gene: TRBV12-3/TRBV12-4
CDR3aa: CASSLSRPYGYTF
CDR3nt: TGTGCCAGCAGTTTGAGCAGGCCCTATGGCTACACCTTC

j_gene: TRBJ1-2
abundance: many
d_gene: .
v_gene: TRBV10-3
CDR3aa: CAIRQGPHGYTF
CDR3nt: TGTGCCATCAGACAGGGACCCCATGGCTACACCTTC

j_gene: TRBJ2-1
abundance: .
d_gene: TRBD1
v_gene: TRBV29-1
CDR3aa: CSVDRGSDNEQFF
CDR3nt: TGCAGCGTGGACAGGGGAAGTGACAATGAGCAGTTCTTC

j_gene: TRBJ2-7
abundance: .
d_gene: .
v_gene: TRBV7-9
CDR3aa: CASSLVQGLSYEQYF
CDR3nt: TGTGCCAGCAGCTTAGTGCAGGGGCTCTCCTACGAGCAGTACTTC

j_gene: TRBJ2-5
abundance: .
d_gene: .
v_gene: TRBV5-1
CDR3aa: CASSFGRADETQYF
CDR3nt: TGCGCCAGCAGCTTCGGCAGGGCCGATGAGACCCAGTACTTC

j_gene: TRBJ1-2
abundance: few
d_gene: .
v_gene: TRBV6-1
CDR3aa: CASSVYGNSPFDGYTF
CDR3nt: TGTGCCAGCAGTGTGTACGGGAACAGCCCCTTTGATGGCTACACCTTC

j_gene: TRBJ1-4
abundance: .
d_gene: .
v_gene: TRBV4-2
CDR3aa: CASSQDLGRDGVTPRKKLFF
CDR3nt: TGTGCCAGCAGCCAAGATCTTGGCAGGGACGGGGTGACCCCTCGGAAAAAACTGTTTTTT

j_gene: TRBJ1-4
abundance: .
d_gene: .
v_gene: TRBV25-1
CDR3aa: CASSDFRADEKLFF
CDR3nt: TGTGCCAGCAGTGATTTCCGGGCGGACGAAAAACTGTTTTTT

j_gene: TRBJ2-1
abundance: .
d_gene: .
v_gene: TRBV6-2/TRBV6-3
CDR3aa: CASTWAADYNEQFF
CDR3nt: TGTGCCAGCACATGGGCGGCTGACTACAATGAGCAGTTCTTC

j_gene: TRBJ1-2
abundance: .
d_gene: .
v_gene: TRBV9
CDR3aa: CASSVEGGPSPYGYTF
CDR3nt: TGTGCCAGCAGCGTAGAAGGGGGGCCCTCTCCCTATGGCTACACCTTC

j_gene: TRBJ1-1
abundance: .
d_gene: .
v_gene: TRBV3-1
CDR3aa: CASSPDYRVNTEAFF
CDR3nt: TGTGCCAGCAGCCCAGACTACAGGGTGAACACTGAAGCTTTCTTT

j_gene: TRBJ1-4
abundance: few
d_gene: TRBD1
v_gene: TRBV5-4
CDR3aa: CASSPGTGVAEKLFF
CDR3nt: TGTGCCAGCAGCCCCGGGACAGGGGTGGCTGAAAAACTGTTTTTT

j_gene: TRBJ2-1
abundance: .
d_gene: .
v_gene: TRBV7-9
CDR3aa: CASSSEGGGRGFNEQFF
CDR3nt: TGTGCCAGCAGCTCAGAGGGAGGAGGGCGGGGTTTCAATGAGCAGTTCTTC

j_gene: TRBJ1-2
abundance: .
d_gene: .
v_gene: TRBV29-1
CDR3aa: CSVDTGTILYGYTF
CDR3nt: TGCAGCGTTGATACGGGCACCATTTTGTATGGCTACACCTTC

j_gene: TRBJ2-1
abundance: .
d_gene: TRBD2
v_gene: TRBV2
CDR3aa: CASSEARARGGQQFF
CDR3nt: TGTGCCAGCAGTGAAGCTCGGGCGCGGGGGGGCCAGCAGTTCTTC

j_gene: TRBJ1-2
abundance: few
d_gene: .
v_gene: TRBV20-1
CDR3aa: CSVGPGTGTGHTF
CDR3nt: .

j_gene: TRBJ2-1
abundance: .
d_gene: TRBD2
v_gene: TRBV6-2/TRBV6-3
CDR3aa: CASDNPTSGGPSYNEQFF
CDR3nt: TGTGCCAGCGATAACCCGACTAGCGGGGGGCCCTCCTACAATGAGCAGTTCTTC

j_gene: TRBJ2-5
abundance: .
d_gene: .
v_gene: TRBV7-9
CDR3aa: CASSGGGRTLETQYF
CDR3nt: TGTGCCAGCAGCGGAGGGGGACGTACTCTTGAGACCCAGTACTTC

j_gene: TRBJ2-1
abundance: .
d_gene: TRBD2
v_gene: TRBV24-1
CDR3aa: CATSDHSGAYNEQFF
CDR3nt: TGTGCCACCAGTGATCATAGCGGGGCCTACAATGAGCAGTTCTTC

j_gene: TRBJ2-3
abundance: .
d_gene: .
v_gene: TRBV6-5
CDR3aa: CASRPGAIEDTQYF
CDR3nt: TGTGCCAGCAGACCTGGGGCTATAGAAGATACGCAGTATTTT